The rows below give T cell receptor beta chains drawn from one sample of a study of T cell changes during pregnancy in multiple sclerosis. TCRdb keeps only in-frame clones here, not all; method: immunoSEQ multiplex PCR. The top ten hold about 1.2% of the sample, which has 40,000 to 50,000 clones, roughly 89% seen once. The specimen comprised CD4+ T cells from peripheral blood mononuclear cells, sampled in the first trimester of pregnancy. These receptors were collected from a female donor with multiple sclerosis, enrolled in a pregnancy study. Each CDR3 is given with its conserved first and last residue. Fields, in order: V gene, clone size, J gene, D gene, CDR3 protein, CDR3 DNA. A D gene is named only where the DNA matches it firmly. Clone size, where shown, is once, few, many, or a class for clones that have expanded.

V: TRBV19; size: .; J: TRBJ2-1; D: TRBD2; CDR3: CASSIRTSGLTYNEQFF; DNA: TGTGCCAGTAGTATTCGTACTAGCGGCCTTACCTACAATGAGCAGTTCTTC
V: TRBV19; size: once; J: TRBJ1-4; D: .; CDR3: CASRPKGGFNEKLFF; DNA: TGTGCCAGTAGGCCTAAAGGGGGATTTAATGAAAAACTGTTTTTT
V: TRBV11-2; size: .; J: TRBJ2-1; D: TRBD2; CDR3: CASSSSGWNYNEQFF; DNA: TGTGCCAGCAGCTCTAGCGGGTGGAACTACAATGAGCAGTTCTTC
V: TRBV10-2; size: .; J: TRBJ1-5; D: .; CDR3: CASRQGSNQPQHF; DNA: TGCGCCAGCAGACAGGGCAGCAATCAGCCCCAGCATTTT
V: TRBV7-7; size: .; J: TRBJ2-5; D: .; CDR3: CASSLSQIQETQYF; DNA: TGTGCTAGCAGCTTATCACAGATCCAAGAGACCCAGTACTTC
V: TRBV7-9; size: few; J: TRBJ2-3; D: TRBD1; CDR3: CASSHPDRVPTSTDTQYF; DNA: TGTGCCAGCAGCCACCCGGACAGGGTTCCTACTAGCACAGATACGCAGTATTTT
V: TRBV19; size: .; J: TRBJ1-1; D: .; CDR3: CASSIKATEAFF; DNA: TGTGCCAGTAGTATTAAGGCGACAGAAGCTTTCTTT
V: TRBV5-5; size: few; J: TRBJ2-1; D: .; CDR3: CASSLASQGPKHHYEQFF; DNA: TGTGCCAGCAGCTTGGCCTCGCAGGGTCCGAAACATCATTATGAGCAGTTCTTC
V: TRBV29-1; size: .; J: TRBJ2-7; D: TRBD1; CDR3: CSVLKLDRVRYEQYF; DNA: TGCAGCGTTTTGAAGCTGGACAGGGTGCGCTACGAGCAGTACTTC
V: TRBV7-8; size: .; J: TRBJ2-7; D: .; CDR3: CASSLEHAPQYF; DNA: TGTGCCAGCAGCTTAGAGCACGCCCCGCAGTACTTC
V: TRBV7-2; size: .; J: TRBJ1-4; D: .; CDR3: CASSLSGQNEKLFF; DNA: TGTGCCAGCAGCTTATCGGGACAAAATGAAAAACTGTTTTTT
V: TRBV7-9; size: few; J: TRBJ2-1; D: .; CDR3: CASSPSWSSYNEQFF; DNA: TGTGCCAGCAGCCCTAGCTGGAGCTCCTACAATGAGCAGTTCTTC
V: TRBV5-1; size: .; J: TRBJ2-7; D: TRBD2; CDR3: CASSSLAGGEVYEQYF; DNA: TGCGCCAGCAGCTCACTAGCGGGAGGTGAAGTCTACGAGCAGTACTTC
V: TRBV2; size: .; J: TRBJ2-7; D: .; CDR3: CASTEGPGEQYF; DNA: TGTGCCAGCACGGAGGGGCCGGGGGAGCAGTACTTC
V: TRBV9; size: .; J: TRBJ2-5; D: TRBD2; CDR3: CASSVSSGRSGETQYF; DNA: TGTGCCAGCAGCGTTTCTAGCGGGAGGTCAGGGGAGACCCAGTACTTC
V: TRBV19; size: .; J: TRBJ2-7; D: TRBD2; CDR3: CASRRLAGGYEQYF; DNA: TGTGCCAGTAGGAGACTAGCGGGAGGCTACGAGCAGTACTTC
V: TRBV11-2; size: .; J: TRBJ1-1; D: .; CDR3: CASSLVAGIDTEAFF; DNA: TGTGCCAGCAGCTTAGTCGCGGGAATTGACACTGAAGCTTTCTTT